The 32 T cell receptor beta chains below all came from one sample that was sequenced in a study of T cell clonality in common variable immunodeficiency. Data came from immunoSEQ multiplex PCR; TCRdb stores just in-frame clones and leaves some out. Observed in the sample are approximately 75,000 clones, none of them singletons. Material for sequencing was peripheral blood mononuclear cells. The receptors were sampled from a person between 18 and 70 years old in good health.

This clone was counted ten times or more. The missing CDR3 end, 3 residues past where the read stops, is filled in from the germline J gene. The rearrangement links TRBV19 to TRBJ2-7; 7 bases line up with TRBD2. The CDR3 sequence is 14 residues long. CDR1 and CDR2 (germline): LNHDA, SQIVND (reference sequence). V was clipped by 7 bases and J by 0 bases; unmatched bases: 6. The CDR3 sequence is CASTLTSTSYEQYF. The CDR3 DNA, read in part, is TGTGCCAGTACCTTGACTAGCACCTCCTACGAG.

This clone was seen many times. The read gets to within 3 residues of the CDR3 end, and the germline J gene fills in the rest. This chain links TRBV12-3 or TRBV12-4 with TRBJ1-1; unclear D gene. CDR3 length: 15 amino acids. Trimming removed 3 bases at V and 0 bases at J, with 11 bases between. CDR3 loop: CASSFGAVLNTEAFF. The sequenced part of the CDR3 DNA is TGTGCCAGCAGTTTTGGTGCGGTTTTGAACACTGAA.

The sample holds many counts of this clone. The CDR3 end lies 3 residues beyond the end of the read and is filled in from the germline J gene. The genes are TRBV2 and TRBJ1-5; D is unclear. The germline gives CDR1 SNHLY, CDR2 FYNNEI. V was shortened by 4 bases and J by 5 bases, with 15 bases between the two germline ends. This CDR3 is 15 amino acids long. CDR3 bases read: TGTGCCAGCAGTGTAGAGGTTTGGCGGGATCAGCCC. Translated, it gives CASSVEVWRDQP. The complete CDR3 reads CASSVEVWRDQPQHF.

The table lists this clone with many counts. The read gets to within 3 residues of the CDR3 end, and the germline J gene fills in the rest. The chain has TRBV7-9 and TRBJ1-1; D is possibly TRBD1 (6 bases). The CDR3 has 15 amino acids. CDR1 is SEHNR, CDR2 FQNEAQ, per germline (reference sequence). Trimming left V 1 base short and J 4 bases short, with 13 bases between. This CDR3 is CASSLVGQPLTEAFF. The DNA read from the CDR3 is TGTGCCAGCAGCTTAGTCGGACAGCCACTCACTGAA.

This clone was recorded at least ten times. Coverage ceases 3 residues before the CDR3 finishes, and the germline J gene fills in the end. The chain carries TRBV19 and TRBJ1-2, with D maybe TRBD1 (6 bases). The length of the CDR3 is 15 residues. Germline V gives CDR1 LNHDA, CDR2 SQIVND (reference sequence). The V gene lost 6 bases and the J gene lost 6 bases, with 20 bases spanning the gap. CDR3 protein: CASRYPGRQAHGYTF. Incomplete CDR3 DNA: TGTGCCAGTAGGTACCCCGGGAGACAGGCCCATGGC.

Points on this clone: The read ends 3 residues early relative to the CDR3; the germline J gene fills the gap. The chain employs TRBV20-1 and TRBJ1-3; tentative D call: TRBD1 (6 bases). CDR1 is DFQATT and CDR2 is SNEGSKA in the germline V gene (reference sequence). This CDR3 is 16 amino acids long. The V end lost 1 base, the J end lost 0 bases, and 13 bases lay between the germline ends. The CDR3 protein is CSARGRGARSGNTIYF. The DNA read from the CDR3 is TGCAGTGCTAGAGGTCGGGGGGCCCGCTCTGGAAACACC.

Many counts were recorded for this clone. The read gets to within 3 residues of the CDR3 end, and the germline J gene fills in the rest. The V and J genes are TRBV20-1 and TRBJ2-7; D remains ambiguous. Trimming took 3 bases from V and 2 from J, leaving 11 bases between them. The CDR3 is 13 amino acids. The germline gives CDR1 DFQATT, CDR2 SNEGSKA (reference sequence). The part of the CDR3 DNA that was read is TGCAGTGCTAGCGTGCGGAACCCCTACGAG. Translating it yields CSASVRNPYE. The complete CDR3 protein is CSASVRNPYEQYF.

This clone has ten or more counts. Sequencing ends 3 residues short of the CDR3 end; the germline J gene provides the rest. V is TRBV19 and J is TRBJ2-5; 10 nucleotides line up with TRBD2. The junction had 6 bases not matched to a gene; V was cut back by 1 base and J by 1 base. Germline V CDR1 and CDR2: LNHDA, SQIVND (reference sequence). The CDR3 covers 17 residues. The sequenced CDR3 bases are TGTGCCAGTAGTATAGCTAGTAGCGGGGGGACCCAAGAGACC. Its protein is CASSIASSGGTQET. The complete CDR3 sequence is CASSIASSGGTQETQYF.

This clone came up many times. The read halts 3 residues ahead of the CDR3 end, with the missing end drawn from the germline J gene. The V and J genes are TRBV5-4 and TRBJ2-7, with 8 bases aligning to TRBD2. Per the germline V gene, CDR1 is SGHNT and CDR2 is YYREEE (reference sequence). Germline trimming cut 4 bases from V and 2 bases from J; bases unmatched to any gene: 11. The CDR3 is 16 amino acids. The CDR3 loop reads CASSTHPREATYEQYF. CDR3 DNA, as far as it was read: TGTGCCAGCAGCACCCACCCGCGGGAGGCCACCTACGAG.

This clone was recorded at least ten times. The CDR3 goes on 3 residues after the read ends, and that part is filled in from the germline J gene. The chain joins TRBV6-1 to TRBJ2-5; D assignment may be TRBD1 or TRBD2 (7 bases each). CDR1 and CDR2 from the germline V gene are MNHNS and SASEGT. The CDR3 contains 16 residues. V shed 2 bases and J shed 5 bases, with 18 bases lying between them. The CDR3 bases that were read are TGTGCCAGCAGTGAATATCGGGGAGGGGGCGCGGAGACC. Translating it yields CASSEYRGGGAET. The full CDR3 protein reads CASSEYRGGGAETQYF.

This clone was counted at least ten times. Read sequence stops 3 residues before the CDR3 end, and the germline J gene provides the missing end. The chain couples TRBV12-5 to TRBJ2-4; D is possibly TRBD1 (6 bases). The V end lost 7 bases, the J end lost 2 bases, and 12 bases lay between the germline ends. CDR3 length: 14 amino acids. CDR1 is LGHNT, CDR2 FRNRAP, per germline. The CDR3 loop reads CASATQGTKNIQYF. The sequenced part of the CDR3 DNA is TGTGCTAGTGCCACCCAGGGGACCAAAAACATT.

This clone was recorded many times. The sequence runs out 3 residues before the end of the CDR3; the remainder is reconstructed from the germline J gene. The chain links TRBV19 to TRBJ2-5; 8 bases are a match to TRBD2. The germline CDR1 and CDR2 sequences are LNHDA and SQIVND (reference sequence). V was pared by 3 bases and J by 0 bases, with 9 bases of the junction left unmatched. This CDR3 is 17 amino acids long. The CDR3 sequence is CASSISGTPPYQETQYF. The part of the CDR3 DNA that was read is TGTGCCAGTAGTATTAGCGGGACGCCCCCTTACCAAGAGACC. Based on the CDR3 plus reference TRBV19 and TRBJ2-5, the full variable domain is DGGITQSPKYLFRKEGQNVTLSCEQNLNHDAMYWYRQDPGQGLRLIYYSQIVNDFQKGDIAEGYSVSREKKESFPLTVTSAQKNPTAFYLCASSISGTPPYQETQYFGPGTRLLVL.

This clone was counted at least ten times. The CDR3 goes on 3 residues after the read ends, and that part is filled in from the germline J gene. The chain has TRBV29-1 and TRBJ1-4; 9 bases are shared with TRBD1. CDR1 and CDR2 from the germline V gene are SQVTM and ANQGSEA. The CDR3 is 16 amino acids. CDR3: CSVGSRDRANTGELFF. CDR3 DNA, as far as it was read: TGCAGCGTTGGGAGCCGGGACAGGGCCAACACCGGGGAA.

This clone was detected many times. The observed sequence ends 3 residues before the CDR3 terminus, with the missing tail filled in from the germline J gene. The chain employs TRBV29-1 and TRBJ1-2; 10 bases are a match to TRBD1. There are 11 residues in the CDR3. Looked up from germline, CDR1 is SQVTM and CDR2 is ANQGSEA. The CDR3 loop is CSVGTGGGYTF. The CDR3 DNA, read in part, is TGCAGCGTTGGGACAGGGGGGGGC.

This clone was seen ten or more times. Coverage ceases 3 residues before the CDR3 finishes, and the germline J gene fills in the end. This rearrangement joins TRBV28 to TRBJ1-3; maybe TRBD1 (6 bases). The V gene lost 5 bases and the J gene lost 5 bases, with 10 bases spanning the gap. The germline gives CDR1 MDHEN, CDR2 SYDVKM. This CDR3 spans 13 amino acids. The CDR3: CASSPTGRNTIYF. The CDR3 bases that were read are TGTGCCAGCAGTCCGACAGGTAGAAACACC.

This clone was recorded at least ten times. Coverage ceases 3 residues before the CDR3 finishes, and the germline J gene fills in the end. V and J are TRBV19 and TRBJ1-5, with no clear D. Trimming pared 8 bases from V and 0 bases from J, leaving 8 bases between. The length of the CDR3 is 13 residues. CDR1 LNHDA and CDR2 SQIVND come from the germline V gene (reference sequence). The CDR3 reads CASERDSNQPQHF. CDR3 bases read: TGTGCCAGTGAGCGGGATAGCAATCAGCCC. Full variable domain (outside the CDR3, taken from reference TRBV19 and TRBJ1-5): DGGITQSPKYLFRKEGQNVTLSCEQNLNHDAMYWYRQDPGQGLRLIYYSQIVNDFQKGDIAEGYSVSREKKESFPLTVTSAQKNPTAFYLCASERDSNQPQHFGDGTRLSIL.

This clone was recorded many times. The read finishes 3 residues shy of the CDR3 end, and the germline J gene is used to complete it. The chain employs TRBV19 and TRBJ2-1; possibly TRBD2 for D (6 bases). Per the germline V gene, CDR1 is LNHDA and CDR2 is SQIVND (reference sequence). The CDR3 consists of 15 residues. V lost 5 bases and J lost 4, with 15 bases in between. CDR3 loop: CASSGPRGSYNEQFF. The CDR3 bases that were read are TGTGCCAGTAGTGGGCCGCGGGGAAGTTACAATGAG. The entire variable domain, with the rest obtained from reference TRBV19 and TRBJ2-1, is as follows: DGGITQSPKYLFRKEGQNVTLSCEQNLNHDAMYWYRQDPGQGLRLIYYSQIVNDFQKGDIAEGYSVSREKKESFPLTVTSAQKNPTAFYLCASSGPRGSYNEQFFGPGTRLTVL.

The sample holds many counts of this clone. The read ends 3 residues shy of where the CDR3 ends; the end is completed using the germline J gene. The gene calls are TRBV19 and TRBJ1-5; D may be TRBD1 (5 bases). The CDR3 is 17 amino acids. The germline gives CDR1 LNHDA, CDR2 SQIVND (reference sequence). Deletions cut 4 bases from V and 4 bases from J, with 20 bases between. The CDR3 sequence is CASSTRDSGVRNQPQHF. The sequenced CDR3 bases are TGTGCCAGTAGTACTCGGGACTCCGGGGTTAGGAATCAGCCC.

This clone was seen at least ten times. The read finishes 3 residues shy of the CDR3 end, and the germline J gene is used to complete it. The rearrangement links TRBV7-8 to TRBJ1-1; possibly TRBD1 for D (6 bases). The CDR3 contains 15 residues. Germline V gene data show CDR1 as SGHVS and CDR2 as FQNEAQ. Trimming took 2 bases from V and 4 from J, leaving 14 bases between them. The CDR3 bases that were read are TGTGCCAGCAGCTTATTGCCAGGGGCCTTCACTGAA. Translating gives CASSLLPGAFTE. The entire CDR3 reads CASSLLPGAFTEAFF.

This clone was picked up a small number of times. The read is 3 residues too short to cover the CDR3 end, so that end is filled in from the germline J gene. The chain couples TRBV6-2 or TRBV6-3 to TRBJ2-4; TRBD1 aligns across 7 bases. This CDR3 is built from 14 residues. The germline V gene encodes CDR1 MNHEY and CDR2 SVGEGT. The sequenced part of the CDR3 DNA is TGTGCCAGCAGTCGGGACAGCCTGAACTATGGT. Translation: CASSRDSLNYG. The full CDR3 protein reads CASSRDSLNYGQYF.

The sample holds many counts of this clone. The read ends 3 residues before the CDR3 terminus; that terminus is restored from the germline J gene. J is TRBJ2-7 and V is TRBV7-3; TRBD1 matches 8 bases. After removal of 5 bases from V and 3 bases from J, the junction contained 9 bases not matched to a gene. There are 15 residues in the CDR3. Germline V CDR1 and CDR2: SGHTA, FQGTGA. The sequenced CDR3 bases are TGTGCCAGCAGCCCATATCCCGGGACAGGCTACGAG. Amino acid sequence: CASSPYPGTGYE. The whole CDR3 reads CASSPYPGTGYEQYF.

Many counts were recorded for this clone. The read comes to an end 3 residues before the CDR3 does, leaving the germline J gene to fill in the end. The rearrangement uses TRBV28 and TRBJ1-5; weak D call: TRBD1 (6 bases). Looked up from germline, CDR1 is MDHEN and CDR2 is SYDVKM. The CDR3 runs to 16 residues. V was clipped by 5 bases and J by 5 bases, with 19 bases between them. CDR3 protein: CASSAGDGMTYQPQHF. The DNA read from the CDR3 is TGTGCCAGCAGTGCAGGGGACGGAATGACTTATCAGCCC.

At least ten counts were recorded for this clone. The CDR3 DNA, read in part, is TGTGCCAGTAGTACCGCCAGTTTCCGGGGGGGGAAA. As protein: CASSTASFRGGK. In full, the CDR3 reads CASSTASFRGGKLFF. The V and J genes are TRBV19 and TRBJ1-4; tentative D call: TRBD1 (5 bases). The read stops 3 residues short of the end of the CDR3; the missing end is completed from the germline J gene. Per the germline V gene, CDR1 is LNHDA and CDR2 is SQIVND (reference sequence). The CDR3 loop spans 15 amino acids.

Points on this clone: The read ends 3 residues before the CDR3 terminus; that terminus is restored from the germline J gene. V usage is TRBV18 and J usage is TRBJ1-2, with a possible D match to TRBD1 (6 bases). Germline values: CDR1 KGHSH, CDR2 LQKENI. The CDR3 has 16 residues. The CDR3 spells CASSPSGQGGVSDYTF. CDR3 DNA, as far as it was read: TGTGCCAGCTCACCAAGCGGTCAAGGGGGGGTTAGCGAC.

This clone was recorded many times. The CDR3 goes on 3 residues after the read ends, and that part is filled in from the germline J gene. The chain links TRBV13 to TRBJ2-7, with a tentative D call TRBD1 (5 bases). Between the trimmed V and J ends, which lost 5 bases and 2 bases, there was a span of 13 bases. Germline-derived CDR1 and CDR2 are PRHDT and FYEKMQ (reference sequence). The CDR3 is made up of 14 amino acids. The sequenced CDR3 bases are TGTGCCAGCAGCCCTTCTCAGGGCCCCTACGAG. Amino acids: CASSPSQGPYE. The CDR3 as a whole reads CASSPSQGPYEQYF.

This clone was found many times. CDR3 sequence: CASSVASGEKLFF. The CDR3 DNA, read in part, is TGTGCCAGCAGCGTAGCCTCAGGGGAAAAA. The chain uses TRBV9 and TRBJ1-4; D perhaps matches TRBD1 (5 bases). The CDR3 is cut off 3 residues early in the read; its end comes from the germline J gene. The V gene lost 0 bases and the J gene lost 8 bases, with 8 bases spanning the gap. This CDR3 spans 13 amino acids. The V gene's germline CDR1 is SGDLS and CDR2 YYNGEE.

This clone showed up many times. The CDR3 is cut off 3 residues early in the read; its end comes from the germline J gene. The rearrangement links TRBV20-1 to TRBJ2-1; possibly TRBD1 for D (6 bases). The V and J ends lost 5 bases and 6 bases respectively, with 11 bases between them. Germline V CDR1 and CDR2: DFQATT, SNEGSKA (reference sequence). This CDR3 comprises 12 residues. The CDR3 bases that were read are TGCAGTGCTTCGAGAGGGGGCAATGAG. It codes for CSASRGGNE. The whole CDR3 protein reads CSASRGGNEQFF.

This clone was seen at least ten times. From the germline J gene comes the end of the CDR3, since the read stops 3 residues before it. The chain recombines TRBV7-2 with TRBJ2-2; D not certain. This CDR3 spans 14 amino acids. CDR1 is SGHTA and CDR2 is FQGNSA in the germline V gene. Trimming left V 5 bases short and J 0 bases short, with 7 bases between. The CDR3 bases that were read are TGTGCCAGCAGCCCAGTCCCGAACACCGGGGAG. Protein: CASSPVPNTGE. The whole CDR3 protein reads CASSPVPNTGELFF.

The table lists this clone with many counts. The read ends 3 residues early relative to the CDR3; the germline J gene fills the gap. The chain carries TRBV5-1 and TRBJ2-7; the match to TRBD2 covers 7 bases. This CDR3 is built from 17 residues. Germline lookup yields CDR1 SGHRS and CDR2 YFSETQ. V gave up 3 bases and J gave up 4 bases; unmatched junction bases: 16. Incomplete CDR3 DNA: TGCGCCAGCAGCTGGGATGGTGTAAGCGGGACCAGATACGAG. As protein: CASSWDGVSGTRYE. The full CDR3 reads CASSWDGVSGTRYEQYF.

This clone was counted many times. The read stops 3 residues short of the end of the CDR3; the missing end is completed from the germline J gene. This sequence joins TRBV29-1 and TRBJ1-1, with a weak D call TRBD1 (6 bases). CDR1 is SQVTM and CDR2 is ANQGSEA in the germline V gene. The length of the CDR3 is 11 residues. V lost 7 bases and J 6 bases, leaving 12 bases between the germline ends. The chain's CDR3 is CSETTGAEAFF. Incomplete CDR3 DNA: TGCAGCGAGACGACAGGAGCTGAA.

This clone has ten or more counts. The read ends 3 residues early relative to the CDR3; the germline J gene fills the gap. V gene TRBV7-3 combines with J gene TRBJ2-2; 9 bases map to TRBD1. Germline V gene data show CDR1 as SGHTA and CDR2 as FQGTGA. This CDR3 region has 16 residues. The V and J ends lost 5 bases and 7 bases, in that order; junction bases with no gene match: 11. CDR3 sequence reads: CASSGSDRGRLGELFF. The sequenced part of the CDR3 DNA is TGTGCCAGCAGCGGATCGGACAGGGGAAGACTCGGGGAG.

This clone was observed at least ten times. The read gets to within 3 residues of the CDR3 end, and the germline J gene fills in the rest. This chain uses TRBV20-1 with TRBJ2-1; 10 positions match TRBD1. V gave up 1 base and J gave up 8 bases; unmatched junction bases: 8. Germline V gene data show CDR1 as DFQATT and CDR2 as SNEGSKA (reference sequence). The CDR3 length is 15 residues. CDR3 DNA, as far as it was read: TGCAGTGCTAGAGGGAGGGGACAGGGGTGGGATGAG. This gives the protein CSARGRGQGWDE. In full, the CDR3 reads CSARGRGQGWDEQFF.